This T cell receptor (beta chain) was retrieved from a study of blood T cells in healthy people across ages. Sample-barcoded 5' priming and a J-beta primer mix drove a second PCR of roughly 6 to 12 cycles. TCRdb redid the calling of the 5' RACE reads with MiXCR, one entry per CDR3 protein. The sample consists of about 800,000 distinct CDR3 sequences, roughly 25% of them appearing once. Study-level points and caveats: Older age went with lower TCR beta diversity per million T cells, in a roughly linear way. It was not possible, with unsorted PBMCs, to conclusively compare naive and antigen-experienced cells.

The CDR3 is 14 amino acids. CDR1 and CDR2 from the germline V gene are MNHEY and SVGAGI. Worth noting for this clonotype: Its antigen is unidentified.

These data were likewise used in another study, on T cells of mothers and their children.

The sequenced material came from blood. This chain links TRBV6-5 with TRBJ2-5; D possibly matches TRBD1 or TRBD2 (5 bases each). TRBJ2-7 matches the DNA end more closely, so the J call is doubtful. The clonotype comes from a boy younger than 18 in good health. The CDR3, as DNA: TGTGCCAGCAGTTACCGGGACGGTGCCTACGAGCAGTACTTC. Protein sequence: CASSYRDGAYEQYF.